The clone carrying this T cell receptor (beta chain) appeared a single time. How the authors handled the data: Nucleated cell number was recorded as an estimate derived from reference gene primer amplification. Profiled with immunoSEQ multiplex PCR; TCRdb holds only in-frame clones, not every one. The D gene and trimming were derived from the DNA, and the V and J assignments and clone size from that table. The repertoire holds roughly 160,000 clones, more than 65% seen once, with approximately 11% in the top ten. The data stem from a study of blood T cell repertoires in COVID-19. Overall study: The United States, Italy and Spain were the sources of the acute and convalescent COVID-19 samples. Sample material is recorded as cDNA or gDNA derived from T cells, B-cell-depleted T cells, or PBMCs.

The V gene lost 4 bases and the J gene lost 0 bases, with 13 bases spanning the gap. The CDR3 totals 16 residues. Germline lookup yields CDR1 SGHAT and CDR2 FQNNGV. The sequence came from a man aged 70-80 years with active or convalescent COVID-19. The specimen sequenced was peripheral blood. This chain links TRBV11-2 with TRBJ1-3; D possibly corresponds to TRBD1 (5 bases). This CDR3 reads CASSWEDTNSGNTIYF. CDR3 DNA sequence: TGTGCCAGCAGCTGGGAGGACACCAACTCTGGAAACACCATATATTTT.